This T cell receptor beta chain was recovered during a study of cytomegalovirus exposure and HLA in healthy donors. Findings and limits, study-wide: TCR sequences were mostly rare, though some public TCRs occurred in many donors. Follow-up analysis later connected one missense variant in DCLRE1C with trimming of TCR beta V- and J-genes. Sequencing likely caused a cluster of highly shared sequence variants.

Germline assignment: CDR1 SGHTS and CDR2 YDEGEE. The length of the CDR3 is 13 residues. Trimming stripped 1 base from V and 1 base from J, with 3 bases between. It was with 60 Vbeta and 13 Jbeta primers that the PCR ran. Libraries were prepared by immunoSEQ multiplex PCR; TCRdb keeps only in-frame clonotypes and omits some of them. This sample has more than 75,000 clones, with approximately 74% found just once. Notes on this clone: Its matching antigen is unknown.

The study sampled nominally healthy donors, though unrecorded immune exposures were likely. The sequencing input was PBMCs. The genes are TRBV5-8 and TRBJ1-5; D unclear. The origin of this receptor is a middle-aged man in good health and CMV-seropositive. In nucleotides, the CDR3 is TGTGCCAGCAGCTTGTCGAGCAATCAGCCCCAGCATTTT. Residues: CASSLSSNQPQHF.